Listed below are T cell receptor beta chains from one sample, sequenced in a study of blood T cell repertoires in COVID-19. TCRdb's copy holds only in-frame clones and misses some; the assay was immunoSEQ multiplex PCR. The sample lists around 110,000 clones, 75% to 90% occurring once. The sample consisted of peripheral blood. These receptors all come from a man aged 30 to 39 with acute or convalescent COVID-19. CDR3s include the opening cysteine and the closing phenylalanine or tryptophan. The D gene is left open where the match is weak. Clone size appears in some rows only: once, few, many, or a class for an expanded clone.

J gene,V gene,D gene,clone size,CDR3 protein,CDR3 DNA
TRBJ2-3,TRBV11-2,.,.,CASSLGTRYTDTQYF,TGTGCCAGCAGCTTAGGGACTCGATACACAGATACGCAGTATTTT
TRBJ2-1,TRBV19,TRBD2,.,CASTPGLANNEQFF,TGTGCCAGTACCCCGGGACTAGCAAACAATGAGCAGTTCTTC
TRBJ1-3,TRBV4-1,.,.,CASSQGADRDSGNTIYF,TGCGCCAGCAGCCAAGGGGCGGACAGAGACTCTGGAAACACCATATATTTT
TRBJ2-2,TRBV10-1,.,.,CASSLGITPFAGELFF,TGCGCCAGCAGTTTGGGCATAACGCCTTTTGCCGGGGAGCTGTTTTTT
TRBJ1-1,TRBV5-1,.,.,CASSLIGGRGTEAFF,TGCGCCAGCAGCTTGATAGGCGGCAGGGGAACTGAAGCTTTCTTT
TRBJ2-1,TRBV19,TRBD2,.,CASSMRLAGGNEQFF,TGTGCCAGTAGTATGCGGCTAGCGGGGGGCAATGAGCAGTTCTTC
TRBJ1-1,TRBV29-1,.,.,CSVEQSGNTEAFF,TGCAGCGTTGAGCAGTCAGGGAACACTGAAGCTTTCTTT
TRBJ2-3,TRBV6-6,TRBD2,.,CASSPSGGASGTDTQYF,TGTGCCAGCAGTCCTAGCGGGGGGGCCTCGGGCACAGATACGCAGTATTTT
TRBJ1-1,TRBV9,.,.,CASSVLSGGTEAFF,TGTGCCAGCAGCGTTCTCTCCGGGGGAACTGAAGCTTTCTTT
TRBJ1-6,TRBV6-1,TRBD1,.,CASSGTGTGVGSPLHF,TGTGCCAGCAGTGGAACCGGGACAGGGGTAGGTTCACCCCTCCACTTT
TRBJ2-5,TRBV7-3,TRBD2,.,CASILFGTSGGTRYQETQYF,TGTGCCAGCATCCTATTTGGGACTAGCGGGGGAACGAGGTACCAAGAGACCCAGTACTTC
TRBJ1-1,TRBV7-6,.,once,CASSFGGGGYTEAFF,TGTGCCAGCAGCTTCGGGGGAGGGGGTTACACTGAAGCTTTCTTT
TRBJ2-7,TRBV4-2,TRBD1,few,CASSQGQGPSEQYF,TGTGCCAGCAGCCAAGGACAGGGGCCCTCGGAGCAGTACTTC
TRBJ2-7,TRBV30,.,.,CAWSRPGYEQYF,TGTGCCTGGAGTAGGCCAGGCTACGAGCAGTACTTC
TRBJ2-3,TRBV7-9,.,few,CASSLVQGAGTDTQYF,TGTGCCAGCAGCTTAGTACAGGGAGCGGGCACAGATACGCAGTATTTT
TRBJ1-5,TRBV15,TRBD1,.,CATSRGQGYQPQHF,TGTGCCACCAGCAGAGGACAGGGTTATCAGCCCCAGCATTTT
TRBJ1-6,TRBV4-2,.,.,CASSQDRNSPLHF,TGTGCCAGCAGCCAAGACCGGAATTCACCCCTCCACTTT
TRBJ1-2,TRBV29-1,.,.,CSVGHRLAGGYTF,TGCAGCGTTGGACACCGCCTAGCGGGAGGCTACACCTTC
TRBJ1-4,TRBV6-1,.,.,CASSGRKADYATNEKLFF,TGTGCCAGCAGTGGACGTAAGGCAGACTATGCAACTAATGAAAAACTGTTTTTT
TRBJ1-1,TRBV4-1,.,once,CASSQEGPLPEAFF,TGCGCCAGCAGCCAAGAGGGCCCGCTCCCTGAAGCTTTCTTT
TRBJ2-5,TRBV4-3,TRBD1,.,CASSQGTGGGETQYF,TGCGCCAGCAGCCAAGGGACAGGGGGCGGAGAGACCCAGTACTTC
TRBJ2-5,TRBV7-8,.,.,CASSLRGTGQETQYF,TGTGCCAGCAGCTTAAGGGGTACCGGCCAAGAGACCCAGTACTTC
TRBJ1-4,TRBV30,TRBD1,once,CAWRDRGREKLFF,TGTGCCTGGCGTGACAGGGGGCGCGAAAAACTGTTTTTT
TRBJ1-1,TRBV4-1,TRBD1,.,CASSDHRGGDTEAFF,TGCGCCAGCAGCGACCACAGGGGGGGAGACACTGAAGCTTTCTTT
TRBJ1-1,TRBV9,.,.,CASSPRLQGSRDTEAFF,TGTGCCAGCAGCCCGCGCCTACAGGGAAGCAGAGACACTGAAGCTTTCTTT
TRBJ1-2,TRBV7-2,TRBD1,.,CASRIGTGGAYGYTF,TGTGCCAGCAGGATCGGGACAGGGGGCGCCTATGGCTACACCTTC
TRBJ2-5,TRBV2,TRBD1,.,CASSLGQGQETQYF,TGTGCCAGCAGTTTGGGACAGGGACAAGAGACCCAGTACTTC
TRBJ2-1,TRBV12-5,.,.,CASGLELGFNEQFF,TGTGCTAGTGGTTTGGAACTAGGTTTCAATGAGCAGTTCTTC
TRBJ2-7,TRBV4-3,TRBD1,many,CASSQDLRTGMQYF,TGCGCCAGCAGCCAAGATCTCCGGACAGGAATGCAGTACTTC
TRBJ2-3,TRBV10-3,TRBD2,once,CAISDSGGGGTDTQYF,TGTGCCATCAGTGATTCTGGCGGGGGAGGGACAGATACGCAGTATTTT